This T cell receptor (beta chain) is drawn from a study of T cell responses to AZD1222 COVID-19 vaccine. Study observations and caveats: Only 5 to 7 individuals given AZD1222 were seropositive at baseline. The breadth and depth of Spike-specific TCRs increased once two AZD1222 doses had been given. Unmutated variant regions are reportedly targeted by nearly half of spike-specific TCRs. In a largely white British group with more females than males, clonal diversity was possibly underestimated.

The CDR3 consists of 15 residues. Unmatched junction bases numbered 7, after V lost 2 bases and J lost 4 bases. Germline CDR1 reads GTSNPN; CDR2 reads SVGIG (reference sequence). Note on this clone: Antigen: not known.

Sequencing was performed with immunoSEQ multiplex PCR; in TCRdb, only in-frame clones are kept and a portion is missing. The table includes some 120,000 clones, approximately 91% detected once. Here the sequenced sample was peripheral blood, taken on day 0 of AZD1222 vaccination. This rearrangement joins TRBV30 to TRBJ2-3, with 9 bases that match TRBD1. This receptor was identified in an adult in good health. As DNA, the CDR3 is TGTGCCTGGAGTCTGACAGGGGGGTCGGCAGATACGCAGTATTTT. Its translation: CAWSLTGGSADTQYF.